The rows below give T cell receptor beta chains drawn from one sample of a study of PD-1 blockade in mismatch repair-deficient tumors. The assay was immunoSEQ multiplex PCR, and TCRdb's table has in-frame clones only and misses some. The sample shows under 85,000 clones, approximately 78% of them seen only once. The sequences come from peripheral blood, collected 2 weeks after starting pembrolizumab. The receptor source for this set is an adult with mismatch repair-deficient cancer. Both conserved end residues are part of each CDR3. The order of the fields is D gene, V gene, clone size, J gene, CDR3 DNA, CDR3 protein. D genes are given only for firm matches. Clone size is not always given. Where it is, it says once, few, many or a class for expanded clones.

>.|TRBV12-5|.|TRBJ2-7
TGTGCTAGTGGTGCCGTGGGCGAGCAGTACTTC
CASGAVGEQYF
>.|TRBV10-3|once|TRBJ2-7
TGTGCCATCAGCGAGGCCCTCGCGGGGCCGCGGGCCTACGAGCAGTACTTC
CAISEALAGPRAYEQYF
>TRBD2|TRBV15|.|TRBJ2-7
TGTGCCACCAGCAGTTATAGACTAGCGGAGCCCCTTTACGAGCAGTACTTC
CATSSYRLAEPLYEQYF
>TRBD1|TRBV5-1|.|TRBJ2-7
TGCGCCAGCAGCTTGGGACCAGACAGGGGGGGTTCCTACGAGCAGTACTTC
CASSLGPDRGGSYEQYF
>TRBD1|TRBV11-3|.|TRBJ2-7
TGTGCCAGCAGCTTCAGGGGGACAGGTACCTACGAGCAGTACTTC
CASSFRGTGTYEQYF
>.|TRBV6-5|.|TRBJ2-7
TGTGCCAGCAGTTACGAGGCAACTCCCACCTACGAGCAGTACTTC
CASSYEATPTYEQYF
>.|TRBV27|.|TRBJ2-1
TGTGCCAGCAGTTTAACGGTTGGACCCTACAATGAGCAGTTCTTC
CASSLTVGPYNEQFF
>.|TRBV9|.|TRBJ2-1
TGTGCCAGCAGCGTATCGACTGGGCCCAATGAGCAGTTCTTC
CASSVSTGPNEQFF
>.|TRBV4-1|.|TRBJ1-3
TGCGCCAGCAGTCTAAGCTCTGGAAACACCATATATTTT
CASSLSSGNTIYF
>.|TRBV7-2|.|TRBJ2-5
TGTGCCAGCAGCAGACTCGTCGGGCTGGGAGAGACCCAGTACTTC
CASSRLVGLGETQYF
>TRBD2|TRBV7-3|.|TRBJ2-2
TGTGCCAGCAGCTTAAGGTCTAGCGGGAACACCGGGGAGCTGTTTTTT
CASSLRSSGNTGELFF
>.|TRBV25-1|.|TRBJ1-4
TGTGCCAGCAGTGGACGGATTAATGAAAAACTGTTTTTT
CASSGRINEKLFF
>.|TRBV5-4|.|TRBJ2-3
TGTGCCAGCAGCTTGGCCCGTGCAGATACGCAGTATTTT
CASSLARADTQYF
>.|TRBV5-6|.|TRBJ2-7
TGTGCCAGCAGCCTGGGGGCCGGCGAGCAGTACTTC
CASSLGAGEQYF
>.|TRBV11-1|.|TRBJ1-1
TGTGCCAGCAGCTTAGGCAGGGTCACTGAAGCTTTCTTT
CASSLGRVTEAFF
>.|TRBV5-1|.|TRBJ2-1
TGCGCCAGCACACAACGGGATCAGGGTGAGCAGTTCTTC
CASTQRDQGEQFF
>.|TRBV9|.|TRBJ2-3
TGTGCCAGCAGCGTAGCTGGTACTAGCACAGATACGCAGTATTTT
CASSVAGTSTDTQYF
>.|TRBV19|.|TRBJ2-5
TGTGCCAGTAGTATCCTTTCCGCGGGCTCTAGCCAAGAGACCCAGTACTTC
CASSILSAGSSQETQYF
>TRBD1|TRBV29-1|.|TRBJ1-2
TGCAGCGTTGGGACAGGGGGCAGCTATGGCTACACCTTC
CSVGTGGSYGYTF
>.|TRBV6-5|once|TRBJ2-4
TGTGCCAGCAGCTTCACAGGGGCCAAAAACATTCAGTACTTC
CASSFTGAKNIQYF
>.|TRBV6-1|.|TRBJ1-2
TGTGCCAGCAGTGAAGGTCGGCTGCTCTTCACCTTC
CASSEGRLLFTF
>.|TRBV7-9|.|TRBJ1-1
TGTGCCAGCAGCTTAGCGGGCGGAACGAACACTGAAGCTTTCTTT
CASSLAGGTNTEAFF
>.|TRBV19|.|TRBJ1-1
TGTGCCAGTAGTCCGAGGACCGCCGGGGAGGCTGAAGCTTTCTTT
CASSPRTAGEAEAFF
>.|TRBV15|.|TRBJ1-1
TGTGCCACCAGCAGAGTGGGTTTCCTCTCTGAAGCTTTCTTT
CATSRVGFLSEAFF
>TRBD2|TRBV7-2|.|TRBJ2-7
TGTGCCAGCAGCCCCGGTAGCGGGAGCTCCTACGAGCAGTACTTC
CASSPGSGSSYEQYF
>TRBD1|TRBV12-5|few|TRBJ2-7
TGTGCTAGTGCCCACCCGGACAGGGGCCACGAGCAGTACTTC
CASAHPDRGHEQYF
>.|TRBV2|.|TRBJ2-2
TGTGCCAGCACCCCAAGAGCAGGGGGGACCGGGGAGCTGTTTTTT
CASTPRAGGTGELFF